Listed here are 2 T cell receptor beta chains from one sample, sequenced in a study of blood T cells in healthy people across ages. A J-beta primer mix and a sample-barcoded 5' primer were used in a second PCR of about 6 to 12 cycles. TCRdb passed the 5' RACE reads through MiXCR, listing each CDR3 protein once. In the table there are around 1,800,000 distinct CDR3 sequences, 39% of which are singletons. Material: blood. All receptors derive from a human donor in good health.

This clonotype was recorded once. V usage is TRBV12-3 or TRBV12-4 and J usage is TRBJ2-7; D call uncertain. Deletions cut 1 base from V and 9 bases from J, with 19 bases between. This CDR3 spans 15 amino acids. The CDR3 loop is CASSLEAGLKNGQYF. DNA of the CDR3: TGTGCCAGCAGTTTAGAGGCAGGCCTGAAGAACGGGCAGTACTTC.

The chain combines TRBV20-1 with TRBJ2-1; the match to TRBD1 covers 10 bases. V lost 3 bases, J lost 6 bases, and 8 bases stayed unmatched. The CDR3 consists of 15 residues. CDR1 and CDR2 (germline): DFQATT, SNEGSKA (reference sequence). Here the CDR3 DNA reads TGCAGTGCTAGCTCCCGGGACAGGGGCTTCAATGAGCAGTTCTTC. Its protein product is CSASSRDRGFNEQFF.